This T cell receptor beta chain was sequenced during a study of blood T cells in healthy people across ages. The authors ran a second PCR of about 6 to 12 cycles using a sample-barcoded 5' primer and a J-beta primer mix. TCRdb re-called the 5' RACE reads through MiXCR, storing one row per CDR3 protein. The profile shows hundreds of thousands of distinct CDR3 sequences, around a fifth of them singletons. This clonotype has more than one count but fewer than ten. The antigen is not known. The study, taken as a whole, reports: TCR beta diversity, measured per million T cells, fell in a roughly linear way with age.

Trimming stripped 2 bases from V and 4 bases from J, with 12 bases between. CDR1 and CDR2 (germline): SGHRS, YFSETQ. CDR3 length equals 14 residues. This sequence joins TRBV5-1 and TRBJ2-5; no clear D gene. Source material: blood. The receptor was isolated from a man in his 70s in good health. The chain's CDR3 is CASSFGDGSETQYF. CDR3 in DNA: TGCGCCAGCAGCTTCGGAGACGGCTCAGAGACCCAGTACTTC. Using reference TRBV5-1 and TRBJ2-5 for the parts outside the CDR3, the full variable domain is KAGVTQTPRYLIKTRGQQVTLSCSPISGHRSVSWYQQTPGQGLQFLFEYFSETQRNKGNFPGRFSGRQFSNSRSEMNVSTLELGDSALYLCASSFGDGSETQYFGPGTRLLVL.